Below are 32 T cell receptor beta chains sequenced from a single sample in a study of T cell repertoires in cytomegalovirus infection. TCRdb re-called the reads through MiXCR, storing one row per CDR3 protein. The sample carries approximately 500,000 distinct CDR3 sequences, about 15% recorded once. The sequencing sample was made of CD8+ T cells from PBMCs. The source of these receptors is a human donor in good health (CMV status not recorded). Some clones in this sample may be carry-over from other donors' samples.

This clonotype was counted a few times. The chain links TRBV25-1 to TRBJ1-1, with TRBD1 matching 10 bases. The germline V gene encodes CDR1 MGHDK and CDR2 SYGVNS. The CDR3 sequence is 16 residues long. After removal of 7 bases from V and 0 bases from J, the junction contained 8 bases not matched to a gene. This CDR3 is CASTPDRGLMNTEAFF. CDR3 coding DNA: TGTGCCAGCACCCCGGACAGGGGGTTAATGAACACTGAAGCTTTCTTT. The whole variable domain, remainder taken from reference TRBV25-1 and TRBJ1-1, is EADIYQTPRYLVIGTGKKITLECSQTMGHDKMYWYQQDPGMELHLIHYSYGVNSTEKGDLSSESTVSRIRTEHFPLTLESARPSHTSQYLCASTPDRGLMNTEAFFGQGTRLTVV.

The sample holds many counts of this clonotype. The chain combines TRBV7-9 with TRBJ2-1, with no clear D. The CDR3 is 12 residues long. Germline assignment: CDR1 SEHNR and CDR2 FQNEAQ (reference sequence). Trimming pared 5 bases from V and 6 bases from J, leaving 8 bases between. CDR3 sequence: CASSLRFNEQFF. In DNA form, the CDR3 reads TGTGCCAGCAGCCTTCGCTTCAATGAGCAGTTCTTC.

For the CDR3, the DNA is TGTGCCAGCAGTGCGACGGGGAATGAGCAGTTCTTC. This gives the protein CASSATGNEQFF. The V and J genes are TRBV7-3 and TRBJ2-1; a weak D match, TRBD2 (5 bases). Per the germline V gene, CDR1 is SGHTA and CDR2 is FQGTGA. This CDR3 region has 12 residues. Trimming removed 6 bases from V and 7 bases from J, with 10 bases in between.

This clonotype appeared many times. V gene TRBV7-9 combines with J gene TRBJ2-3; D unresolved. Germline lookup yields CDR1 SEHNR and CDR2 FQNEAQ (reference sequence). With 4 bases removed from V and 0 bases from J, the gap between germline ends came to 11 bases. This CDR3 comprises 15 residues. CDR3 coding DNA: TGTGCCAGCAGCTCGAGGTCGTACAGCACAGATACGCAGTATTTT. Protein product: CASSSRSYSTDTQYF.

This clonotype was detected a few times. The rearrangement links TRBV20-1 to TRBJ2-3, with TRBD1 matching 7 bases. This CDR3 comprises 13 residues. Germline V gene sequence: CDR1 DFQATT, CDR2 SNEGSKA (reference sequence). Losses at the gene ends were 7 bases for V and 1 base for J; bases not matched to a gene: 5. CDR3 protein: CSGTGEGTDTQYF. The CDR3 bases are TGCAGTGGGACAGGAGAGGGCACAGATACGCAGTATTTT.

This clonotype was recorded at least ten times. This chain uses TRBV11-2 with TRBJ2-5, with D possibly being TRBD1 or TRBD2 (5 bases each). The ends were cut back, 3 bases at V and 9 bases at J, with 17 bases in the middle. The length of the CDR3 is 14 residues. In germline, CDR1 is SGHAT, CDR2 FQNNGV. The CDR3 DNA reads TGTGCCAGCAGCTTTGGACAATCAGGGAGTGCCCAGTACTTC. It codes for CASSFGQSGSAQYF.

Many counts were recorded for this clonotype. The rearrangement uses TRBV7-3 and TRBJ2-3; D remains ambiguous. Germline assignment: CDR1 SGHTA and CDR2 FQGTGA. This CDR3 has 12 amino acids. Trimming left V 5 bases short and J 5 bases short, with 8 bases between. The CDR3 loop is CASSLTRDTQYF. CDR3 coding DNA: TGTGCCAGCAGCCTGACAAGAGATACGCAGTATTTT.

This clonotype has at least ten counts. CDR3 nucleotides: TGTGCCAGCAGGGCCCAGAGCTCCTACAATGAGCAGTTCTTC. It translates to CASRAQSSYNEQFF. The gene calls are TRBV12-3 or TRBV12-4 and TRBJ2-1; no clear D gene. V lost 6 bases and J lost 0, with 9 bases in between. The CDR3 has 14 amino acids.

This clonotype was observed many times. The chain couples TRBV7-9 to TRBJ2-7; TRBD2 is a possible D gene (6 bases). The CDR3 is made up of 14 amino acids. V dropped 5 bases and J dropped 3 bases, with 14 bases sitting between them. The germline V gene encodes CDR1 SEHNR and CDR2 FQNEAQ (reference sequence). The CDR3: CASSPRGVSYEQYF. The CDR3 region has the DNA TGTGCCAGCAGCCCCCGCGGGGTGAGCTACGAGCAGTACTTC.

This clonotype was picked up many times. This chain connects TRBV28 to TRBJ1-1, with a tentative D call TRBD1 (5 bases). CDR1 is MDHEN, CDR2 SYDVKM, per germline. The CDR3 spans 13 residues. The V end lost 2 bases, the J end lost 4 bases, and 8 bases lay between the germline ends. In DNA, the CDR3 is TGTGCCAGCAGTTTACGGGGCGTCACTGAAGCTTTCTTT. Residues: CASSLRGVTEAFF.

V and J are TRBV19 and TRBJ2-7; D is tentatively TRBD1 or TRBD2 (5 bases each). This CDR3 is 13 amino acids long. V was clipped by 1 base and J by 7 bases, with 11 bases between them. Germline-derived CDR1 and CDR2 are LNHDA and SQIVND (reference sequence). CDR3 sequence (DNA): TGTGCCAGTAGTATAGGAAGAGGGGTTGAGCAGTACTTC. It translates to CASSIGRGVEQYF.

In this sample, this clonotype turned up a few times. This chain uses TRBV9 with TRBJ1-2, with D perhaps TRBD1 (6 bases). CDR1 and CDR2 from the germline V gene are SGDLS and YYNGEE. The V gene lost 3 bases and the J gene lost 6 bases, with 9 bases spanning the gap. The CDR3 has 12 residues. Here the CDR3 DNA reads TGTGCCAGCAGCGACAGGGTTAATGGCTACACCTTC. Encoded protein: CASSDRVNGYTF. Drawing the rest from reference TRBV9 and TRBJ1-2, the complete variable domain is DSGVTQTPKHLITATGQRVTLRCSPRSGDLSVYWYQQSLDQGLQFLIQYYNGEERAKGNILERFSAQQFPDLHSELNLSSLELGDSALYFCASSDRVNGYTFGSGTRLTVV.

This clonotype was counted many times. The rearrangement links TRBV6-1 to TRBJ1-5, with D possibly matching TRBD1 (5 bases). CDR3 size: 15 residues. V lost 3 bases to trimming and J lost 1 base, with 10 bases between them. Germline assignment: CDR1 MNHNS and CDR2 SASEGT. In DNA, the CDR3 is TGTGCCAGCAGTGAGTACAGGAGGAGCAATCAGCCCCAGCATTTT. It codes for CASSEYRRSNQPQHF.

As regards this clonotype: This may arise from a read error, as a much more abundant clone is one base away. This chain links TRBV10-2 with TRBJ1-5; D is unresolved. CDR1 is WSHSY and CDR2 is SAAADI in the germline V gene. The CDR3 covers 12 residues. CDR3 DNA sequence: TGCGCCAGCAGAGAGTTGGGTCAGCCCCAGCATTTT. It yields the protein CASRELGQPQHF.

The CDR3 region is CASSPRGTRYNEQFF. The DNA for the CDR3 is TGTGCCAGCTCACCACGGGGAACCCGTTACAATGAGCAGTTCTTC. The V gene is TRBV18, the J gene TRBJ2-1; D gene unclear. The germline V gene encodes CDR1 KGHSH and CDR2 LQKENI. The CDR3 sequence is 15 residues long. Trimming pared 1 base from V and 4 bases from J, leaving 11 bases between.

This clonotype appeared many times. CDR3 region: CASSSGTGGLMFQETQYF. The CDR3 nucleotides are TGTGCCAGCAGCTCAGGGACAGGGGGGCTTATGTTCCAAGAGACCCAGTACTTC. The chain couples TRBV7-8 to TRBJ2-5; 11 bases are shared with TRBD1. The V gene end was trimmed by 4 bases and the J gene end by 1 base; junction bases not matched to a gene: 11. The CDR3 length is 18 residues. In germline, CDR1 is SGHVS, CDR2 FQNEAQ.

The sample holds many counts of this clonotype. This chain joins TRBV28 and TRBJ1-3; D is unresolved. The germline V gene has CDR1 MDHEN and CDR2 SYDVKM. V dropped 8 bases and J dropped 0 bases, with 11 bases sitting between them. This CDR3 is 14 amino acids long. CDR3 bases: TGTGCCAGCGGTCTGGGGAGCTCTGGAAACACCATATATTTT. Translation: CASGLGSSGNTIYF. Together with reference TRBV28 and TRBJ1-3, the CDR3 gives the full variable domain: DVKVTQSSRYLVKRTGEKVFLECVQDMDHENMFWYRQDPGLGLRLIYFSYDVKMKEKGDIPEGYSVSREKKERFSLILESASTNQTSMYLCASGLGSSGNTIYFGEGSWLTVV.

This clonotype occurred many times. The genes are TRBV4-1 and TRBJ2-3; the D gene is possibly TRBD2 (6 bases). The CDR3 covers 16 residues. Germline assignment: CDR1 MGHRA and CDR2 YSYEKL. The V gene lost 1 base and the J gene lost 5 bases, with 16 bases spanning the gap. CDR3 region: CASSQVRRREEDTQYF. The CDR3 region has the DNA TGCGCCAGCAGCCAAGTGCGCAGGAGGGAGGAAGATACGCAGTATTTT.

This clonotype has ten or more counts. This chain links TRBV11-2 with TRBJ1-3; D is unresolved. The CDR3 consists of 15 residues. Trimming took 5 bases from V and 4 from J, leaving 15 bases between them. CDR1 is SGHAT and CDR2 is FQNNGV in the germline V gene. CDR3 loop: CASSPGLGTGNTIYF. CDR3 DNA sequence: TGTGCCAGCAGCCCCGGTCTGGGCACGGGAAACACCATATATTTT.

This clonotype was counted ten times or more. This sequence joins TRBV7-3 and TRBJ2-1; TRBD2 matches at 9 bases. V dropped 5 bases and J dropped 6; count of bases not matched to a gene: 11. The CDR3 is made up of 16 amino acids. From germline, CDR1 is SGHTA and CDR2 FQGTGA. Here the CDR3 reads CASSPLSSGGLNEQFF. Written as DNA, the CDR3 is TGTGCCAGCAGCCCCCTGAGTAGCGGGGGACTCAATGAGCAGTTCTTC.

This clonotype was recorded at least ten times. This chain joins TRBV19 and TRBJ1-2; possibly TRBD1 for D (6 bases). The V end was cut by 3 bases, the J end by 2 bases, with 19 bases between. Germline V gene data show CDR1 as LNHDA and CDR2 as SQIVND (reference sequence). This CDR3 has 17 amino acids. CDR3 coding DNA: TGTGCCAGTAGTATCCCAACCCTCGACAGGACCAACTATGGCTACACCTTC. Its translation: CASSIPTLDRTNYGYTF.

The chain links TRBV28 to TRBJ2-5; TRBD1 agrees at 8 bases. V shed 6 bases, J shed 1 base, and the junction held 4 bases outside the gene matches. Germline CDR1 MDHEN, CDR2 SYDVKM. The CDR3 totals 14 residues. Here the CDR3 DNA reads TGTGCCAGCAGCCAAACAGGGGGCCAAGAGACCCAGTACTTC. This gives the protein CASSQTGGQETQYF. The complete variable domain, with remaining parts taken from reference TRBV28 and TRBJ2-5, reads DVKVTQSSRYLVKRTGEKVFLECVQDMDHENMFWYRQDPGLGLRLIYFSYDVKMKEKGDIPEGYSVSREKKERFSLILESASTNQTSMYLCASSQTGGQETQYFGPGTRLLVL.

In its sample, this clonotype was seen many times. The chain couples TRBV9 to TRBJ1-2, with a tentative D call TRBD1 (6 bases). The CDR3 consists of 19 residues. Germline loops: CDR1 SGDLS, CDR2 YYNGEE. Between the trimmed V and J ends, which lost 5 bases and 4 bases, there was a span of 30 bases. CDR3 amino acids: CASSFTPDSYLLGPYGYTF. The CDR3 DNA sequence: TGTGCCAGCAGTTTTACACCGGACAGCTACCTACTAGGGCCCTATGGCTACACCTTC.

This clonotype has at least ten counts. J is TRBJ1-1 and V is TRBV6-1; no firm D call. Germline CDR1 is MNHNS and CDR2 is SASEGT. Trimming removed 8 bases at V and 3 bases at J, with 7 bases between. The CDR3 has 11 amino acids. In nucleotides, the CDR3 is TGTGCCAGCGTGACCTACACTGAAGCTTTCTTT. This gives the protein CASVTYTEAFF.

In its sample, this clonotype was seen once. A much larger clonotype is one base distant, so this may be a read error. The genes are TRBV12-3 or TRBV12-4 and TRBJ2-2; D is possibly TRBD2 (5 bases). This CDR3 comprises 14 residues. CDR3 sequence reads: CASSPLSHTGVLFF. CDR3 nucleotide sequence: TGTGCCAGCAGTCCCCTTAGTCACACCGGGGTGCTGTTTTTT.

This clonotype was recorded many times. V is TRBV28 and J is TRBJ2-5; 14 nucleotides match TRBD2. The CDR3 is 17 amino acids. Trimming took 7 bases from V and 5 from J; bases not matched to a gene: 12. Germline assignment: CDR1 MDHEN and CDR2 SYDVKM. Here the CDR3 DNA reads TGTGCCAGCAAGACTAGCGGGAGGGCCATCCTAGGGGAGACCCAGTACTTC. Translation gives CASKTSGRAILGETQYF.

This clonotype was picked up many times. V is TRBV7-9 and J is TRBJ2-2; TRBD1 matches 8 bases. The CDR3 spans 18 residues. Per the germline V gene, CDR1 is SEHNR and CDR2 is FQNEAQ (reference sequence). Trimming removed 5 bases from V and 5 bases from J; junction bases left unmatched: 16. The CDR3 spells CASSRTSGTGRKTGELFF. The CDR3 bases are TGTGCCAGCAGCCGAACTTCCGGGACAGGAAGAAAAACCGGGGAGCTGTTTTTT.

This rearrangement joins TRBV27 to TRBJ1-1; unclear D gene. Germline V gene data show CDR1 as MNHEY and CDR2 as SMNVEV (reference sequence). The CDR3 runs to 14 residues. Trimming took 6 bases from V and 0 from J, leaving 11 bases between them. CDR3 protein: CASSLRPMNTEAFF. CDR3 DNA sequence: TGTGCCAGCAGCCTCAGGCCCATGAACACTGAAGCTTTCTTT.

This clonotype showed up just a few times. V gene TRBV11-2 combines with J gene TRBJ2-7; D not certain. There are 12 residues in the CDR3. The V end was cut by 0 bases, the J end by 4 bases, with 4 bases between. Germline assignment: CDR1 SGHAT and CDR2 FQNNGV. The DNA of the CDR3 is TGTGCCAGCAGCTTAGAAGAGTACGAGCAGTACTTC. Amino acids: CASSLEEYEQYF.

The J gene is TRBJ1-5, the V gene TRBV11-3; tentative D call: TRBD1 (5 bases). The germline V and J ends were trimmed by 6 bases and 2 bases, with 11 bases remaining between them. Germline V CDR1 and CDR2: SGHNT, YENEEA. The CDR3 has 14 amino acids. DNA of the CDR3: TGTGCCAGCAGTCTGGACACGCGCAATCAGCCCCAGCATTTT. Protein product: CASSLDTRNQPQHF.

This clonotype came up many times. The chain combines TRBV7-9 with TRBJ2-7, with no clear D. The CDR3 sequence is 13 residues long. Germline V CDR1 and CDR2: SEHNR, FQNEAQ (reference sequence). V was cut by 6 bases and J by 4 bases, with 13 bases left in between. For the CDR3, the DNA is TGTGCCAGCAGTTCCAGACTGGATTACGAGCAGTACTTC. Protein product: CASSSRLDYEQYF.

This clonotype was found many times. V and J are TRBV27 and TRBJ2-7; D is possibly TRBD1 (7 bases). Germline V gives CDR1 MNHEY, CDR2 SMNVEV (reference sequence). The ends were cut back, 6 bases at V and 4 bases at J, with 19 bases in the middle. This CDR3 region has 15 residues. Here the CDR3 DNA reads TGTGCCAGCAGGACAACAGGGGCAGGGGGGTACGAGCAGTACTTC. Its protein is CASRTTGAGGYEQYF.